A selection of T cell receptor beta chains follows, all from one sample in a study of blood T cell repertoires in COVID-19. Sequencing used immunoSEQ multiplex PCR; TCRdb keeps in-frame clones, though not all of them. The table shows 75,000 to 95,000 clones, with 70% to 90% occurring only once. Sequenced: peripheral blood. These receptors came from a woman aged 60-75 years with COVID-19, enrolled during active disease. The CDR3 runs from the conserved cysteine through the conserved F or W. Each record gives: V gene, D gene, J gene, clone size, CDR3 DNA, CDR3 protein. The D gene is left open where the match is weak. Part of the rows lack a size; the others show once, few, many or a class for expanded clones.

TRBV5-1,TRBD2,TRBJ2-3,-,TGCGCCAGCAGCCGTTTCCGGGACTATAACACAGATACGCAGTATTTT,CASSRFRDYNTDTQYF
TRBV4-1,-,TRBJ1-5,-,TGCGCCAGCAGCGAAGTCGCCGGGACACTTAGCAATCAGCCCCAGCATTTT,CASSEVAGTLSNQPQHF
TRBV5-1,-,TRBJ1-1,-,TGCGCCAGCACCCTTGGGGGCCAGGGGAACACTGAAGCTTTCTTT,CASTLGGQGNTEAFF
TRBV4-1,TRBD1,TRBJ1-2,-,TGCGCCAGCAGCCAAGATAAGGGGACAGTCTATGGCTACACCTTC,CASSQDKGTVYGYTF
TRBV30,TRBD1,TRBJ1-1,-,TGTGCCTGGGACGGGACAGGGAGCACTGAAGCTTTCTTT,CAWDGTGSTEAFF
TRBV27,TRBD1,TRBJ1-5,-,TGTGCCAGCAGACAGCGCCCCACAGGGGCGCCCCAGCATTTT,CASRQRPTGAPQHF
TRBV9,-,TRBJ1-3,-,TGTGCCAGCAGCGTAGATCCAGCAGGTACTGGAAACACCATATATTTT,CASSVDPAGTGNTIYF
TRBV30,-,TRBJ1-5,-,TGTGCCTGGAGCTTGGCTCCAAATCAGCCCCAGCATTTT,CAWSLAPNQPQHF
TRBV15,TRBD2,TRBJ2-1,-,TGTGCCACCAGCAGAGTGGTGGGGGGGGGTAATGAGCAGTTCTTC,CATSRVVGGGNEQFF
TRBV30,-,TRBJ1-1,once,TGTGCCTGGACCCGACATTTGAACACTGAAGCTTTCTTT,CAWTRHLNTEAFF
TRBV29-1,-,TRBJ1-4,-,TGCAGCGTTGAGACGCAGGGAACTAATGAAAAACTGTTTTTT,CSVETQGTNEKLFF
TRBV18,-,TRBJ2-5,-,TGTGCCAGCTCACCACCCTCGGAAGAGACCCAGTACTTC,CASSPPSEETQYF
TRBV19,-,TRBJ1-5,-,TGTGCCAGTAGTATCCAGAGCGGGCAGCCCCAGCATTTT,CASSIQSGQPQHF
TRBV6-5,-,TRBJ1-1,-,TGTGCCAGCGGGGCGGGGGAAGCTTTCTTT,CASGAGEAFF
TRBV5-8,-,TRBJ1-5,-,TGTGCCAGCAGCTTGGGGCCCTTTCAGCCCCAGCATTTT,CASSLGPFQPQHF
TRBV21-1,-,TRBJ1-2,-,TGTGCCAGCAGCAAAGTCCCTGGGCCCATGGGTGGCTACACCTTC,CASSKVPGPMGGYTF
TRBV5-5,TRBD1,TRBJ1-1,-,TGTGCCAGCAGCCAATGGGACAGGCCTGAAGCTTTCTTT,CASSQWDRPEAFF
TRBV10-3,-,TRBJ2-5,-,TGTGCCATCAGGGAGGGAGGAGCCCAAGAGACCCAGTACTTC,CAIREGGAQETQYF
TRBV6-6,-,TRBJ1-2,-,TGTGCCAGCAGTTCCCCAGATGGCTACACCTTC,CASSSPDGYTF
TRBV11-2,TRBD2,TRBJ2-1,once,TGTGCCAGCACCAACGGGGGGGCCTACAATGAGCAGTTCTTC,CASTNGGAYNEQFF
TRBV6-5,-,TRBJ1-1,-,TGTGCCAGCAGGAAAGGGGTACTTACTGAAGCTTTCTTT,CASRKGVLTEAFF
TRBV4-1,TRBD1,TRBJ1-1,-,TGCGCCAGCAGCCATCCCGGACAGGGAAAAGGCCAAGAAGCTTTCTTT,CASSHPGQGKGQEAFF
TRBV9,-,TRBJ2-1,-,TGTGCCAGCAGCGTAAGGCCAGGCCACAATGAGCAGTTCTTC,CASSVRPGHNEQFF
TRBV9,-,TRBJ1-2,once,TGTGCCAGCAGCGTAGCTCGGGGAACGAACTATGGCTACACCTTC,CASSVARGTNYGYTF
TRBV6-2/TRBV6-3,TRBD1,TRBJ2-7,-,TGTGCCAGCAGCGACGCGGTGGGACAGGGCCCGGGAGAGCAGTACTTC,CASSDAVGQGPGEQYF
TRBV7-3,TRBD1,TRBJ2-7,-,TGTGCCAGCAGCCGTGGACAGGGGCCCTACGAGCAGTACTTC,CASSRGQGPYEQYF
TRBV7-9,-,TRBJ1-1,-,TGTGCCAGCAGCTTAGAATTCGGGACTGAAGCTTTCTTT,CASSLEFGTEAFF
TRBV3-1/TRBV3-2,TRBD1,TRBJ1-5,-,TGTGCCAGCAGCCAAGATTCGGGACAGGGGGGTTATAGCAATCAGCCCCAGCATTTT,CASSQDSGQGGYSNQPQHF
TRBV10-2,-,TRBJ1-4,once,TGCGCCAGTTCGGTATCAACTAATGAAAAACTGTTTTTT,CASSVSTNEKLFF
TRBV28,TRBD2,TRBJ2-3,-,TGTGCCAGCAGTGGACTAGCGGGGGGTCAGTGGGATACGCAGTATTTT,CASSGLAGGQWDTQYF
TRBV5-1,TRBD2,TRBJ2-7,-,TGCGCCAGCAGCCCCCCTAGCGGGAGGGAGCAGTACTTC,CASSPPSGREQYF
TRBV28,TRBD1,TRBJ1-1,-,TGTGCCAGCAGTTTAGTGGCAGGGGGGACTGAAGCTTTCTTT,CASSLVAGGTEAFF
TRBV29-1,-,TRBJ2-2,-,TGCAGCGTTGAAGTTCCCGGGGGGAACACCGGGGAGCTGTTTTTT,CSVEVPGGNTGELFF
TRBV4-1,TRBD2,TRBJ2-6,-,TGCGCCAGCAGCCAGGGGGAGGGGACTGGGGCCAACGTCCTGACTTTC,CASSQGEGTGANVLTF
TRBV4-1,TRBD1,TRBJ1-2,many,TGCGCCAGCAGCCTTACCGGGACAGGCTATGGCTACACCTTC,CASSLTGTGYGYTF
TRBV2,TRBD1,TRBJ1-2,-,TGTGCCAGCAGACCCGGGACAGGGTGGTCCTATGGCTACACCTTC,CASRPGTGWSYGYTF